This T cell receptor (beta chain) is drawn from a study of blood T cell repertoires in COVID-19. Using immunoSEQ multiplex PCR, the repertoire was profiled, and TCRdb retains in-frame clones only, with some absent. The data hold 250,000 to 350,000 clones, with more than 75% observed a single time. This study enrolled people aged about 18 to 95 from 20 to 25 US geographic areas. Recovery among Cohort 3 donors was established by two negative PCRs, clearance, or symptom resolution. This CDR3 comprises 16 residues. Germline CDR1 is LGHNA and CDR2 is YNFKEQ. Trimming cost V 3 bases and J 8 bases; bases outside gene matches: 9.

The chain uses TRBV4-2 and TRBJ1-4, with TRBD1 identical over 10 bases. This receptor was obtained from a woman under 30 who had recovered from COVID-19. The sequencing sample was made of PBMCs or T cells enriched from blood (not recorded which). For the CDR3, the DNA is TGTGCCAGCAGCCAGGCCGGGACAGGGGCGGGGGAAAAACTGTTTTTT. This codes for CASSQAGTGAGEKLFF.